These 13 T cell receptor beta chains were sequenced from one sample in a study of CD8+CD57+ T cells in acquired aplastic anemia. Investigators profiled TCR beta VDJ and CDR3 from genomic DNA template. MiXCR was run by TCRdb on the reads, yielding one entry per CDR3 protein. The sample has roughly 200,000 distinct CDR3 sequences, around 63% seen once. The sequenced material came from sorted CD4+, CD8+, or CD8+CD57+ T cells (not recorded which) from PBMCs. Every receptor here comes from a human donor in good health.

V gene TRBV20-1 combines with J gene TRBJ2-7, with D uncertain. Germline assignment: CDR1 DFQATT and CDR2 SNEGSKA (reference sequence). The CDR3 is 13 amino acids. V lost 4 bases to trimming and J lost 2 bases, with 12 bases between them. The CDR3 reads CSAKQDPTYEQYF. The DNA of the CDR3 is TGCAGTGCTAAGCAGGACCCTACCTACGAGCAGTACTTC.

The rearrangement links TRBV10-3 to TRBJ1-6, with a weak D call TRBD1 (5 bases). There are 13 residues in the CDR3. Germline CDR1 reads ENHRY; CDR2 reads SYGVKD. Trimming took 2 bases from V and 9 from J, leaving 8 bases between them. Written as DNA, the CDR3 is TGTGCCATCAGTGAGGACAGCCCTTCACCCCTCCACTTT. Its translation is CAISEDSPSPLHF.

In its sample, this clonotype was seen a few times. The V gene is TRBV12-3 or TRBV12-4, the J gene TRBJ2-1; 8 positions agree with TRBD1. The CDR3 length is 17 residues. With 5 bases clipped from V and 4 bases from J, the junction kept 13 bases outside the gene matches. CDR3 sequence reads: CASSPERQGQLYNEQFF. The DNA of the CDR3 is TGTGCCAGCAGTCCAGAAAGACAGGGGCAGCTTTACAATGAGCAGTTCTTC.

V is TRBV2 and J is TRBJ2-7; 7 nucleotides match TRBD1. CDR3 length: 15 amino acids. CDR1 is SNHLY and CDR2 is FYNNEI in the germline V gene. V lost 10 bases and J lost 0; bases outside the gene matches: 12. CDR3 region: CATHRQGDSSYEQYF. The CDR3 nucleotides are TGTGCCACCCACCGGCAAGGGGACAGCTCCTACGAGCAGTACTTC. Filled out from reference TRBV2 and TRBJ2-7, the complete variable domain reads EPEVTQTPSHQVTQMGQEVILRCVPISNHLYFYWYRQILGQKVEFLVSFYNNEISEKSEIFDDQFSVERPDGSNFTLKIRSTKLEDSAMYFCATHRQGDSSYEQYFGPGTRLTVT.

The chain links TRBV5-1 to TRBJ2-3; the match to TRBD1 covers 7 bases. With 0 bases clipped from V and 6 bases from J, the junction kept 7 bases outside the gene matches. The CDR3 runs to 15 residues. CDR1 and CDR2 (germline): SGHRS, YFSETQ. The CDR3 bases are TGCGCCAGCAGCTTGGTACAGGGGATTGGTGATACGCAGTATTTT. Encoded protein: CASSLVQGIGDTQYF.

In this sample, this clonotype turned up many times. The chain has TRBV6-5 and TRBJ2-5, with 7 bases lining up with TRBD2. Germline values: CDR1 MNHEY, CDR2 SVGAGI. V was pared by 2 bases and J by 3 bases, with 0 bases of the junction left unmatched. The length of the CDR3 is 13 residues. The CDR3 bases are TGTGCCAGCAGTTACGGGGGGGAAGAGACCCAGTACTTC. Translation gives CASSYGGEETQYF.

The CDR3 sequence: CAWGRTPLNYGYTF. The CDR3 nucleotides read TGTGCCTGGGGGAGGACACCTTTGAACTATGGCTACACCTTC. The chain couples TRBV30 to TRBJ1-2; TRBD1 might be the D (5 bases). Trimming cost V 5 bases and J 2 bases, with 15 bases left between them. Germline V gene data show CDR1 as GTSNPN and CDR2 as SVGIG (reference sequence). The CDR3 loop spans 14 amino acids.

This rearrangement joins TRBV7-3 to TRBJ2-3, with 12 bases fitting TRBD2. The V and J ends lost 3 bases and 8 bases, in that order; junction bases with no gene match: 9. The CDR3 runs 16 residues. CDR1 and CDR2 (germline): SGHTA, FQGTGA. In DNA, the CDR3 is TGTGCCAGCAGCTTCCGATCTAGCGGGGGGGGAGGTACGCAGTATTTT. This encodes CASSFRSSGGGGTQYF.

CDR3 in DNA: TGTGCCATCTCCCAGGGATCGGACTACGAGCAGTACTTC. Translating it yields CAISQGSDYEQYF. The genes are TRBV24-1 and TRBJ2-7; D might be TRBD1 (5 bases). CDR1 and CDR2 (germline): KGHDR, SFDVKD. V was pared by 11 bases and J by 3 bases, with 16 bases between. CDR3 length equals 13 residues.

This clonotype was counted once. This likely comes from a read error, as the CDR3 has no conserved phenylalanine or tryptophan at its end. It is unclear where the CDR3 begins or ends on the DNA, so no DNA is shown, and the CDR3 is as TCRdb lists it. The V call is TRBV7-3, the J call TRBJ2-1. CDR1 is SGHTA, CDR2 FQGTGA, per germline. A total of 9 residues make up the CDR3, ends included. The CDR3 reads CASSLIVGL.

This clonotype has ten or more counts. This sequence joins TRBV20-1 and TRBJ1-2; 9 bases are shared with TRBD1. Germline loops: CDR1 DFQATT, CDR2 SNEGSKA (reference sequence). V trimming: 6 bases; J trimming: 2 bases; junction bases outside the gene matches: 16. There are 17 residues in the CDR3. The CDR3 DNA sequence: TGCAGTGCCATCCTGACTTGGACAGGGGTGGTCAACTATGGCTACACCTTC. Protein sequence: CSAILTWTGVVNYGYTF.

The CDR3 DNA sequence: TGTGCCAGTGCTAGTTACCCTTACAATGAGCAGTTCTTC. Encoded protein: CASASYPYNEQFF. The rearrangement links TRBV19 to TRBJ2-1; D gene uncertain. CDR3 length: 13 residues. Per the germline V gene, CDR1 is LNHDA and CDR2 is SQIVND (reference sequence). V was clipped by 8 bases and J by 4 bases, with 12 bases between them.

CDR3 loop: CASSLDGGGHNEQFF. The CDR3 nucleotides read TGTGCCAGCAGCTTAGATGGCGGGGGGCACAATGAGCAGTTCTTC. The chain carries TRBV11-2 and TRBJ2-1, with TRBD2 identical over 8 bases. The V gene end was trimmed by 0 bases and the J gene end by 5 bases; junction bases not matched to a gene: 3. This CDR3 has 15 amino acids. From germline, CDR1 is SGHAT and CDR2 FQNNGV.